The 28 T cell receptor beta chains below all came from one sample that was sequenced in a study of CD8+ T cells in alopecia areata. RNA was isolated and reverse transcribed to cDNA, the sequencing template. The table came from immunoSEQ multiplex PCR; TCRdb's copy has only in-frame clones and leaves some out. Seen here are about 110,000 clones, 55% to 75% observed once, and the top ten hold 20% to 25%. The sequenced material came from CD8+ T cells sorted from blood. Every receptor here comes from a human donor in good health.

This chain links TRBV19 with TRBJ2-5; maybe TRBD1 (6 bases). Germline values: CDR1 LNHDA, CDR2 SQIVND (reference sequence). This CDR3 has 13 residues. Trimming removed 6 bases from V and 5 bases from J, with 13 bases in between. CDR3 nucleotide sequence: TGTGCCAGTAGCGTCAGGGGTCCCGAGACCCAGTACTTC. Amino acid sequence: CASSVRGPETQYF.

The chain recombines TRBV28 with TRBJ2-3, with D tentatively TRBD2 (5 bases). Per the germline V gene, CDR1 is MDHEN and CDR2 is SYDVKM. The CDR3 covers 15 residues. Trimming left V 3 bases short and J 4 bases short, with 14 bases between. CDR3 nucleotide sequence: TGTGCCAGCAGTTTGGGTGTTGGTAGCGCAGATACGCAGTATTTT. Amino acid sequence: CASSLGVGSADTQYF.

The V gene is TRBV13, the J gene TRBJ2-1, with 14 nucleotides matching TRBD2. This CDR3 spans 17 amino acids. From germline, CDR1 is PRHDT and CDR2 FYEKMQ (reference sequence). The trim removed 0 bases at V and 9 bases at J, leaving 7 bases unmatched. CDR3 sequence (DNA): TGTGCCAGCAGCTTAGGGACTAGCGGGGGGGCAAGGTTTGAGCAGTTCTTC. This codes for CASSLGTSGGARFEQFF. Variable domain in full (rest from reference TRBV13 and TRBJ2-1): AAGVIQSPRHLIKEKRETATLKCYPIPRHDTVYWYQQGPGQDPQFLISFYEKMQSDKGSIPDRFSAQQFSDYHSELNMSSLELGDSALYFCASSLGTSGGARFEQFFGPGTRLTVL.

This clone has a single count. The V call is TRBV29-1, the J call TRBJ2-5; 8 bases line up with TRBD2. This CDR3 has 14 residues. CDR1 is SQVTM and CDR2 is ANQGSEA in the germline V gene. Trimming cost V 4 bases and J 4 bases; bases outside gene matches: 8. CDR3 bases: TGCAGCGTTGTACAGGGCGGGGGGCCAGAGACCCAGTACTTC. Protein sequence: CSVVQGGGPETQYF. The full variable domain, its missing parts supplied by reference TRBV29-1 and TRBJ2-5, is SAVISQKPSRDICQRGTSLTIQCQVDSQVTMMFWYRQQPGQSLTLIATANQGSEATYESGFVIDKFPISRPNLTFSTLTVSNMSPEDSSIYLCSVVQGGGPETQYFGPGTRLLVL.

V and J are TRBV7-2 and TRBJ2-7; D unclear. The V and J ends lost 4 bases and 4 bases respectively, with 5 bases between them. The CDR3 is 11 amino acids. The germline V gene encodes CDR1 SGHTA and CDR2 FQGNSA. The CDR3 DNA reads TGTGCCAGCAGCTCCGAATACGAGCAGTACTTC. It translates to CASSSEYEQYF.

The chain couples TRBV25-1 to TRBJ2-2; D remains unclear. The CDR3 loop spans 16 amino acids. The germline V and J ends were trimmed by 3 bases and 6 bases, with 17 bases remaining between them. CDR1 is MGHDK, CDR2 SYGVNS, per germline. Written as DNA, the CDR3 is TGTGCCAGCAGTGATCGGCCGGAGAAATTCGCCGGGGAGCTGTTTTTT. Amino acids: CASSDRPEKFAGELFF.

This sequence joins TRBV10-3 and TRBJ2-7, with D perhaps TRBD1 (7 bases). The length of the CDR3 is 18 residues. Germline loops: CDR1 ENHRY, CDR2 SYGVKD. Trimming cost V 4 bases and J 3 bases, with 25 bases left between them. CDR3 coding DNA: TGTGCCATCAGTGGGGGGGCCGAGAGGACAGGCGACGACTACGAGCAGTACTTC. As protein: CAISGGAERTGDDYEQYF.

The genes are TRBV6-6 and TRBJ1-2, with D maybe TRBD1 (5 bases). The CDR3 consists of 14 residues. Trimming removed 1 base at V and 8 bases at J, with 14 bases between. In germline, CDR1 is MNHNY, CDR2 SVGAGI (reference sequence). DNA of the CDR3: TGTGCCAGCAGTTACTGGTGGGGGACTGGCGGCTACACCTTC. Protein sequence: CASSYWWGTGGYTF.

In DNA form, the CDR3 reads TGTGCCAGCAGTTACACAACAGGGGACCAAGAGACCCAGTACTTC. This translates into CASSYTTGDQETQYF. The rearrangement links TRBV6-5 to TRBJ2-5; 7 bases are a match to TRBD1. Germline CDR1 MNHEY, CDR2 SVGAGI. This CDR3 comprises 15 residues. J was trimmed by 0 bases and V by 2 bases; bases with no gene match: 3.

This chain uses TRBV15 with TRBJ1-2, with 7 bases matching TRBD1. V lost 8 bases, J lost 0 bases, and 9 bases stayed unmatched. The CDR3 is 15 residues long. Per the germline V gene, CDR1 is LNHNV and CDR2 is YYDKDF (reference sequence). CDR3 bases: TGTGCCACCGCCACAGGGGTTACGGCTAACTATGGCTACACCTTC. Its protein is CATATGVTANYGYTF.

This clone was seen once. The chain recombines TRBV27 with TRBJ2-3, with D uncertain. CDR1 is MNHEY, CDR2 SMNVEV, per germline (reference sequence). Trimming pared 1 base from V and 1 base from J, leaving 9 bases between. The CDR3 is 15 amino acids. The CDR3 here is CASSLWAARTDTQYF. In nucleotides, the CDR3 is TGTGCCAGCAGTTTATGGGCCGCACGCACAGATACGCAGTATTTT.

Only one count was recorded for this clone. V usage is TRBV28 and J usage is TRBJ1-1, with D possibly matching TRBD1 (5 bases). CDR1 is MDHEN, CDR2 SYDVKM, per germline. The length of the CDR3 is 13 residues. Trimming cost V 10 bases and J 4 bases, with 16 bases left between them. CDR3 amino acids: CATEAVGVTEAFF. The DNA of the CDR3 is TGTGCCACGGAGGCTGTGGGGGTCACTGAAGCTTTCTTT.

This sequence joins TRBV5-6 and TRBJ1-1, with no clear D. In germline, CDR1 is SGHDT, CDR2 YYEEEE. Trimming left V 0 bases short and J 1 base short, with 4 bases between. This CDR3 has 13 amino acids. The CDR3 DNA reads as TGTGCCAGCAGCTTGGGGAGGAACACTGAAGCTTTCTTT. It translates to CASSLGRNTEAFF. The complete variable domain, with remaining parts taken from reference TRBV5-6 and TRBJ1-1, reads DAGVTQSPTHLIKTRGQQVTLRCSPKSGHDTVSWYQQALGQGPQFIFQYYEEEERQRGNFPDRFSGHQFPNYSSELNVNALLLGDSALYLCASSLGRNTEAFFGQGTRLTVV.

This clone was counted a few times. The gene calls are TRBV4-3 and TRBJ2-7, with a possible D match to TRBD1 (6 bases). Germline V lookup: CDR1 LGHNA, CDR2 YSLEER. The CDR3 contains 15 residues. V was shortened by 0 bases and J by 5 bases, with 14 bases between the two germline ends. The CDR3 loop is CASSQDVHRADEQYF. The CDR3 DNA sequence: TGCGCCAGCAGCCAAGATGTGCACAGGGCGGACGAGCAGTACTTC.

The J gene is TRBJ2-7, the V gene TRBV5-4; no firm D call. Germline CDR1 and CDR2: SGHNT and YYREEE (reference sequence). V was clipped by 0 bases and J by 3 bases, with 7 bases between them. This CDR3 has 13 residues. In DNA, the CDR3 is TGTGCCAGCAGCTTGGTGGGCAACTACGAGCAGTACTTC. This codes for CASSLVGNYEQYF.

The V and J genes are TRBV13 and TRBJ2-7; 9 bases align to TRBD2. Germline V gives CDR1 PRHDT, CDR2 FYEKMQ (reference sequence). V lost 0 bases and J lost 0; bases outside the gene matches: 0. The length of the CDR3 is 15 residues. The CDR3 region has the DNA TGTGCCAGCAGCTTAGGACTAGCGGGCTCCTACGAGCAGTACTTC. It specifies CASSLGLAGSYEQYF.

The chain combines TRBV5-1 with TRBJ1-1; 8 positions match TRBD1. J lost 5 bases, V lost 9 bases, and 9 bases had no gene match. The CDR3 contains 13 residues. Per germline, CDR1 SGHRS and CDR2 YFSETQ. CDR3 protein: CATRTGTKTEAFF. CDR3 DNA sequence: TGCGCCACCCGGACAGGGACCAAGACTGAAGCTTTCTTT.

The J gene is TRBJ2-3, the V gene TRBV13, with D possibly TRBD2 on 5 matching bases. The CDR3 covers 14 residues. Trimming stripped 3 bases from V and 0 bases from J, with 7 bases between. The V gene's germline CDR1 is PRHDT and CDR2 FYEKMQ (reference sequence). CDR3 DNA sequence: TGTGCCAGCAGCTTGTGGACTAGCACAGATACGCAGTATTTT. This gives the protein CASSLWTSTDTQYF.

CDR3 region: CASSSPPGLAGPREDTQYF. The CDR3 coding sequence is TGTGCCAGCTCATCCCCACCGGGACTAGCGGGGCCGAGGGAAGATACGCAGTATTTT. The gene calls are TRBV18 and TRBJ2-3; 13 nucleotides line up with TRBD2. CDR1 and CDR2 from the germline V gene are KGHSH and LQKENI. Unmatched junction bases numbered 16, after V lost 5 bases and J lost 5 bases. The CDR3 is made up of 19 amino acids.

The chain couples TRBV7-9 to TRBJ2-7, with a possible D match to TRBD1 (6 bases). Trimming left V 2 bases short and J 6 bases short, with 14 bases between. Germline CDR1 is SEHNR and CDR2 is FQNEAQ (reference sequence). The CDR3 length is 14 residues. The CDR3 is CASSLSQGQVEQYF. The CDR3 DNA is TGTGCCAGCAGCTTATCCCAGGGGCAGGTCGAGCAGTACTTC.

This chain links TRBV27 with TRBJ2-1; TRBD2 is a possible D gene (7 bases). CDR3 length equals 16 residues. V gave up 6 bases and J gave up 4 bases, with 19 bases separating them. Germline V gene lookup returns CDR1 MNHEY and CDR2 SMNVEV (reference sequence). CDR3 protein: CASSYWRGGSYNEQFF. The CDR3, as DNA: TGTGCCAGCAGCTACTGGAGGGGGGGGTCTTACAATGAGCAGTTCTTC.

This rearrangement joins TRBV13 to TRBJ2-3; D might be TRBD1 (5 bases). V dropped 0 bases and J dropped 2 bases, with 15 bases sitting between them. Germline V gives CDR1 PRHDT, CDR2 FYEKMQ (reference sequence). The CDR3 totals 17 residues. The CDR3 coding sequence is TGTGCCAGCAGCTTAGGTCGGACACGACCAGACACAGATACGCAGTATTTT. Translated, it gives CASSLGRTRPDTDTQYF.

This clone has a handful of counts. The chain employs TRBV30 and TRBJ1-1; unclear D gene. In germline, CDR1 is GTSNPN, CDR2 SVGIG (reference sequence). This CDR3 is 12 amino acids long. V was pared by 0 bases and J by 10 bases, with 12 bases between. The DNA for the CDR3 is TGTGCCTGGAGTGTGAGGTACGGACCAGCTTTCTTT. Amino acid sequence: CAWSVRYGPAFF.

V usage is TRBV4-1 and J usage is TRBJ1-1; a possible D gene is TRBD1 (5 bases). Trimming cost V 1 base and J 5 bases, with 11 bases left between them. The CDR3 runs to 14 residues. CDR1 MGHRA and CDR2 YSYEKL come from the germline V gene. The CDR3 region is CASSQVGGGTEAFF. CDR3 coding DNA: TGCGCCAGCAGCCAAGTCGGGGGAGGGACTGAAGCTTTCTTT.

J is TRBJ2-7 and V is TRBV15; 7 bases align to TRBD2. The V gene's germline CDR1 is LNHNV and CDR2 YYDKDF (reference sequence). V lost 1 base, J lost 2 bases, and 5 bases stayed unmatched. The CDR3 is 15 amino acids. The CDR3 DNA reads TGTGCCACCAGCAGAGCTCCTAGCGGAGCCTACGAGCAGTACTTC. Its protein is CATSRAPSGAYEQYF.

The rearrangement joins TRBV6-5 to TRBJ2-7; TRBD2 agrees at 8 bases. In germline, CDR1 is MNHEY, CDR2 SVGAGI. The CDR3 runs 15 residues. Unmatched junction bases numbered 9, after V lost 4 bases and J lost 4 bases. CDR3 in amino acids: CASSSGGGWAYEQYF. The CDR3, as DNA: TGTGCCAGCAGTTCGGGGGGGGGCTGGGCGTACGAGCAGTACTTC.

This clone is a singleton in its sample. The chain joins TRBV15 to TRBJ2-7, with D tentatively TRBD1 (5 bases). The length of the CDR3 is 15 residues. Germline V CDR1 and CDR2: LNHNV, YYDKDF (reference sequence). Trimming shortened V by 1 base and J by 7 bases, and 17 bases separated the two germline ends. Here the CDR3 DNA reads TGTGCCACCAGCAGAGGTTGGGGCCCCGTCCTGGAGCAGTACTTC. It encodes CATSRGWGPVLEQYF.

The sample holds a few counts of this clone. The V gene is TRBV11-1, the J gene TRBJ1-4, with 8 bases matching TRBD1. V was clipped by 5 bases and J by 6 bases; unmatched bases: 8. Germline assignment: CDR1 SGHAT and CDR2 FQDESV (reference sequence). There are 15 residues in the CDR3. The CDR3 bases are TGTGCCAGCAGCCGCCCGGAGGACAGGGATGAAAAACTGTTTTTT. Protein product: CASSRPEDRDEKLFF.